The 5 T cell receptor beta chains below come from one sample, sequenced in a study of glioma-infiltrating T cells. The iRepertoire nested amplicon-rescue multiplex PCR amplified TCR alpha and beta CDR3s from RNA. TCRdb analysed the multiplex PCR reads with MiXCR anew, one entry per CDR3 protein. The sample holds some 1,800 distinct CDR3 sequences, 25% to 35% seen once. The sequencing input was glioma tissue, nonneoplastic brain tissue, or PBMCs (not recorded which). Receptors originate from a human donor with low-grade glioma or glioblastoma, undergoing nonglioma brain surgery, or in good health (not recorded which).

This clonotype is judged medium-sized. The chain uses TRBV19 and TRBJ2-2; D is undetermined. The germline V gene encodes CDR1 LNHDA and CDR2 SQIVND (reference sequence). With 7 bases removed from V and 3 bases from J, the gap between germline ends came to 3 bases. The CDR3 loop spans 11 amino acids. The CDR3 here is CASTYTGELFF. CDR3 nucleotide sequence: TGTGCCAGTACCTACACCGGGGAGCTGTTTTTT. The whole variable domain, remainder taken from reference TRBV19 and TRBJ2-2, is DGGITQSPKYLFRKEGQNVTLSCEQNLNHDAMYWYRQDPGQGLRLIYYSQIVNDFQKGDIAEGYSVSREKKESFPLTVTSAQKNPTAFYLCASTYTGELFFGEGSRLTVL.

The chain uses TRBV5-4 and TRBJ1-6; D not resolved. CDR1 SGHNT and CDR2 YYREEE come from the germline V gene (reference sequence). This CDR3 is built from 15 residues. V lost 0 bases to trimming and J lost 13 bases, with 17 bases between them. This CDR3 is CASSLAPSRRRPLHF. The DNA of the CDR3 is TGTGCCAGCAGCTTGGCCCCAAGCCGGAGGCGGCCCCTCCACTTT. Full variable domain (rest looked up from reference TRBV5-4 and TRBJ1-6): ETGVTQSPTHLIKTRGQQVTLRCSSQSGHNTVSWYQQALGQGPQFIFQYYREEENGRGNFPPRFSGLQFPNYSSELNVNALELDDSALYLCASSLAPSRRRPLHFGNGTRLTVT.

V gene TRBV3-1 combines with J gene TRBJ1-2; D remains ambiguous. V shed 4 bases and J shed 5 bases, with 11 bases lying between them. Germline V gene lookup returns CDR1 LGHDT and CDR2 YNNKEL (reference sequence). The length of the CDR3 is 13 residues. The CDR3 DNA reads as TGTGCCAGCAGCCCCCGTTCACAGTATGGCTACACCTTC. This translates into CASSPRSQYGYTF.

In this sample, this clonotype turned up a few times. The chain uses TRBV28 and TRBJ2-6; possibly TRBD2 for D (5 bases). The CDR3 is made up of 16 amino acids. V was cut by 2 bases and J by 2 bases, with 10 bases left in between. In germline, CDR1 is MDHEN, CDR2 SYDVKM. CDR3 nucleotide sequence: TGTGCCAGCAGTTTAATGGACGGGGCTGGGGCCAACGTCCTGACTTTC. It specifies CASSLMDGAGANVLTF.

By proportion, this clonotype is medium-sized (0.01 to 0.1%). The chain is built from TRBV6-1 and TRBJ2-7, with 8 bases that match TRBD2. Germline loops: CDR1 MNHNS, CDR2 SASEGT. With V trimmed by 8 bases and J by 6 bases, 6 bases remained unmatched. CDR3 length equals 12 residues. CDR3 nucleotides: TGTGCCAGCCGCGGACTAGCTGGCGAGCAGTACTTC. This codes for CASRGLAGEQYF.